Sample share makes the clone carrying this T cell receptor (beta chain) large. Its antigen is currently unknown. This entry belongs to a study of circulating CD8 cells and anti-PD-1 response in melanoma. Using around 15 ng of total RNA, TCR libraries were made with the QIAseq Immune Repertoire TCR panel. One entry per CDR3 protein, called by TCRdb with MiXCR from the reads. The sample yields under 400 distinct CDR3 sequences, around 8% seen once. Between the trimmed V and J ends, which lost 2 bases and 7 bases, there was a span of 12 bases. CDR3 length: 14 amino acids. Germline V gene data show CDR1 as KGHSH and CDR2 as LQKENI. Sorting of live CD3+CD8+TCRalphabeta+ cells by PD-1 and/or TIGIT gave four subsets. Regarding the study as a whole: Only baseline and M1 samples entered the published repertoire comparisons. At M1, fewer than 8% of TRB clonotypes appeared in multiple subsets. Peptide assays on expanded sorted subsets replaced tumor-based reactivity testing.

This clonotype was obtained from a human donor with melanoma. The rearrangement links TRBV18 to TRBJ2-1, with D maybe TRBD2 (6 bases). Sequencing was performed on CD8+ T cells from PBMCs, taken at baseline or after one month of anti-PD-1 therapy (not recorded which). CDR3 nucleotides: TGTGCCAGCTCACCATCAGGACTAAAGAATGAGCAGTTCTTC. Translation gives CASSPSGLKNEQFF. Using reference TRBV18 and TRBJ2-1 for the parts outside the CDR3, the full variable domain is NAGVMQNPRHLVRRRGQEARLRCSPMKGHSHVYWYRQLPEEGLKFMVYLQKENIIDESGMPKERFSAEFPKEGPSILRIQQVVRGDSAAYFCASSPSGLKNEQFFGPGTRLTVL.